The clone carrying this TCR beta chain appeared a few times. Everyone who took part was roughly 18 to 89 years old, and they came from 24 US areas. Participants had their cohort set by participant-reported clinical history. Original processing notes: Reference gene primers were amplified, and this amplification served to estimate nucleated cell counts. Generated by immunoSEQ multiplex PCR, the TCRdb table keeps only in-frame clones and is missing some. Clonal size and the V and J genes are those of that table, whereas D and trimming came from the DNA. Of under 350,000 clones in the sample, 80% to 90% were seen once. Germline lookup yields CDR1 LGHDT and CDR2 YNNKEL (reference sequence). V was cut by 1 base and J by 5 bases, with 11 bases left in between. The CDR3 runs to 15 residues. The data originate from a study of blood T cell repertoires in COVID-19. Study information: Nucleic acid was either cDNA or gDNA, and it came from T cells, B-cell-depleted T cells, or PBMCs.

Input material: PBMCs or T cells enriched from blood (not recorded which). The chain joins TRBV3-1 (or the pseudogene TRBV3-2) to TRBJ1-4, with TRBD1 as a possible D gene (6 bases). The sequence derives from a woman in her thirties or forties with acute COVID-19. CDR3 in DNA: TGTGCCAGCAGCCAAGGGACAGTGAGAAATGAAAAACTGTTTTTT. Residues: CASSQGTVRNEKLFF.